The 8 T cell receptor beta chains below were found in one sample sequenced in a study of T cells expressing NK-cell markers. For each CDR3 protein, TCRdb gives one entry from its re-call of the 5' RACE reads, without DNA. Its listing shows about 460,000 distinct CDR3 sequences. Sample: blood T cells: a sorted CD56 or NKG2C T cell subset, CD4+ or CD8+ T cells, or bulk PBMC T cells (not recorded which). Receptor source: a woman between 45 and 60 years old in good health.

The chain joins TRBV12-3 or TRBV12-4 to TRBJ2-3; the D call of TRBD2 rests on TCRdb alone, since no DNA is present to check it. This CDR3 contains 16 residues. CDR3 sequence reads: CASSKLAGTSTDTQYF.

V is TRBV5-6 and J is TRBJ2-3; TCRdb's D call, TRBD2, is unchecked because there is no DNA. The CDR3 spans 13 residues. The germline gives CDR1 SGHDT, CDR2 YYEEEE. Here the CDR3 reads CASSLSGPFTQYF.

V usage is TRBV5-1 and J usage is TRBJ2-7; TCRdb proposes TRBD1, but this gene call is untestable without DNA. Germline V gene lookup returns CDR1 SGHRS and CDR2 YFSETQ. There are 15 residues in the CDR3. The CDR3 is CASSPLTGSNYEQYF.

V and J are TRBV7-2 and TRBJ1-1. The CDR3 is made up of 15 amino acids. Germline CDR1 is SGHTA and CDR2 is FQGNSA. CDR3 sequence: CASSLRRKSDTEAFF.

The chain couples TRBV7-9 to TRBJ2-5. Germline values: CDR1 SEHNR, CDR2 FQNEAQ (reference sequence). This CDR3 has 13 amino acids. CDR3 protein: CASRGFSGETQYF.

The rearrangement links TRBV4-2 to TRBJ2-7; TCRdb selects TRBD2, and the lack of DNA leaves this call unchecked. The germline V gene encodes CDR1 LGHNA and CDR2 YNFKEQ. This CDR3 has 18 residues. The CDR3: CASSQEGPTSGLSYEQYF.

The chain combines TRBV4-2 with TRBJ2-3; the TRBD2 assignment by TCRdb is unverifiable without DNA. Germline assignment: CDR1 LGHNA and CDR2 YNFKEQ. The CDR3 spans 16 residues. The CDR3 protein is CASSPGAVEVADTQYF.

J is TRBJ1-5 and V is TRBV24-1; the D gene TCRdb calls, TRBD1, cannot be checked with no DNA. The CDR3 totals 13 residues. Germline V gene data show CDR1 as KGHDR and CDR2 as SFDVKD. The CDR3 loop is CATQGGGNQPQHF.